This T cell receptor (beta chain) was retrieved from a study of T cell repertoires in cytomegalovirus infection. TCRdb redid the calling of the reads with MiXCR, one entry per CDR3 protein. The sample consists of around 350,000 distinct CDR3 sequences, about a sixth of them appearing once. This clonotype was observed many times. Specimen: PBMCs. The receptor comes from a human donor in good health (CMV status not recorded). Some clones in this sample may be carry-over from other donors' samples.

The CDR3 here is CASSGVATDTQYF. The CDR3 DNA sequence: TGTGCCAGCAGCGGAGTTGCGACAGATACGCAGTATTTT. The rearrangement links TRBV11-2 to TRBJ2-3; D is ambiguous. The length of the CDR3 is 13 residues. V gave up 5 bases and J gave up 3 bases, with 9 bases separating them. The germline V gene has CDR1 SGHAT and CDR2 FQNNGV.